This T cell receptor beta chain was obtained from a study of blood T cell repertoires in COVID-19. Clones were read by immunoSEQ multiplex PCR, and TCRdb kept only the in-frame ones, dropping some. The sample has some 70,000 clones, roughly 80% seen once. The V end lost 0 bases, the J end lost 7 bases, and 15 bases lay between the germline ends. In germline, CDR1 is SEHNR, CDR2 FQNEAQ (reference sequence). This CDR3 comprises 15 residues. The chain has TRBV7-9 and TRBJ1-2; D is possibly TRBD1 (6 bases). Specimen: peripheral blood. The clonotype comes from a woman between 50 and 59 years old with acute or convalescent COVID-19. CDR3 sequence: CASSLAGQPSGGYTF. The CDR3 DNA is TGTGCCAGCAGCTTAGCCGGACAGCCTTCGGGTGGCTACACCTTC. Variable domain in full (rest from reference TRBV7-9 and TRBJ1-2): DTGVSQNPRHKITKRGQNVTFRCDPISEHNRLYWYRQTLGQGPEFLTYFQNEAQLEKSRLLSDRFSAERPKGSFSTLEIQRTEQGDSAMYLCASSLAGQPSGGYTFGSGTRLTVV.